The clone carrying this T cell receptor beta chain was observed a handful of times. Its target is unknown. TCRdb re-called the RT-PCR reads through MiXCR, storing one row per CDR3 protein. Among about 240,000 distinct CDR3 sequences listed, 10% to 15% were seen once. This entry is derived from a study of response to subunit inactivated influenza vaccine. Findings and limits, study-wide: There was a suggestion from the authors that each seasonal influenza vaccination recruits few new T cells.

This receptor was identified in a man aged 45-65 years who received an inactivated influenza vaccine. Sequenced material: non-naive T cells sorted from PBMCs, taken 14 to 15 days before vaccination.

CDR3 region: CASSFPGKSSYNSPLHF. CDR3 in DNA: TGTGCCAGCAGTTTTCCCGGAAAGAGCTCCTATAATTCACCCCTCCACTTT. J is TRBJ1-6 and V is TRBV28; no clear D. Germline loops: CDR1 MDHEN, CDR2 SYDVKM. Trimming removed 3 bases from V and 0 bases from J, with 12 bases in between. The CDR3 totals 17 residues.